This section outlines one TCR beta chain sequence together with its context. Its antigen is unidentified. This entry comes from a study of T cell responses to AZD1222 COVID-19 vaccine. Broader study findings: Unmutated variant regions are reportedly the target of nearly half of TCRs that are spike-specific. Elevations in Spike-specific TCR breadth and depth followed administration of two AZD1222 doses. Mostly white British, mostly female donors; authors suggested clonal diversity may be underestimated.

Repertoires were generated with immunoSEQ multiplex PCR, while TCRdb's copy carries only in-frame clones and drops some. The data show over 95,000 clones, roughly nine tenths seen once. The CDR3 runs to 15 residues. The J gene is TRBJ2-5, the V gene TRBV21-1; TRBD1 is the table's D call, not checked against the DNA. TRBV21-1 is reported as a pseudogene. The sequence was obtained from an adult who received the AZD1222 COVID-19 vaccine. Sample: peripheral blood, taken 28 days after the second AZD1222 dose. The CDR3 sequence: CASSKVDRGQETQYF. The CDR3 DNA follows: TGTGCCAGCAGCAAAGTAGACAGGGGGCAAGAGACCCAGTACTTC.